This T cell receptor beta chain was documented in a study of blood T cell repertoires in COVID-19. The overall study: Donors in the United States, Italy and Spain gave samples during acute or convalescent COVID-19. T cells, B-cell-depleted T cells, or PBMCs supplied cDNA or gDNA.

Study processing details: Amplification of reference gene primers was used by the study to estimate nucleated cell counts. Libraries were prepared by immunoSEQ multiplex PCR; TCRdb keeps only in-frame clonotypes and omits some of them. That table furnishes V, J and clone size, whereas the DNA furnished D and trimming. In the table there are about 150,000 clones, roughly 80% of which are singletons. The clonotype was recovered from a man in his 60s with acute or convalescent COVID-19. The source material was peripheral blood.

CDR3 nucleotide sequence: TGTGCCAGCAGCCCGGGACTAGGGGGTGAGCAGTTCTTC. Residues: CASSPGLGGEQFF. The rearrangement links TRBV6-5 to TRBJ2-1, with 8 bases that match TRBD2. The length of the CDR3 is 13 residues. Germline trimming cut 6 bases from V and 9 bases from J; bases unmatched to any gene: 7. Germline V lookup: CDR1 MNHEY, CDR2 SVGAGI.